A single sample is the source of the 11 T cell receptor beta chains below, sequenced in a study of blood T cell repertoires in COVID-19. Sequenced by immunoSEQ multiplex PCR; TCRdb stores in-frame clones only, minus some. This sample has about 500,000 clones, with less than 90% found just once. Sequencing used peripheral blood. The source is a woman in her fifties or sixties with COVID-19, enrolled during active disease.

The chain joins TRBV10-2 to TRBJ1-2; weak D call: TRBD1 (5 bases). This CDR3 comprises 13 residues. Trimming left V 8 bases short and J 4 bases short, with 14 bases between. Germline CDR1 is WSHSY and CDR2 is SAAADI. In nucleotides, the CDR3 is TGCGCCAGCGGGGGGAGGACACCCTATGGCTACACCTTC. It encodes CASGGRTPYGYTF.

V usage is TRBV27 and J usage is TRBJ1-5, with a possible D match to TRBD1 (6 bases). V gave up 2 bases and J gave up 6 bases, with 11 bases separating them. The CDR3 is 14 residues long. CDR1 MNHEY and CDR2 SMNVEV come from the germline V gene (reference sequence). As DNA, the CDR3 is TGTGCCAGCAGTTTAGGGGGGGCCGGTCAGCCCCAGCATTTT. This codes for CASSLGGAGQPQHF.

CDR3 sequence reads: CASSLMGGETQYF. In DNA form, the CDR3 reads TGTGCCAGCAGCTTAATGGGGGGAGAGACCCAGTACTTC. V is TRBV7-9 and J is TRBJ2-5; D is possibly TRBD2 (6 bases). V was cut by 2 bases and J by 4 bases, with 8 bases left in between. This CDR3 has 13 residues. The germline gives CDR1 SEHNR, CDR2 FQNEAQ (reference sequence).

This rearrangement joins TRBV4-1 to TRBJ1-2; no clear D gene. CDR3 length: 14 residues. Germline CDR1 MGHRA, CDR2 YSYEKL. Trimming stripped 5 bases from V and 3 bases from J, with 13 bases between. The CDR3 sequence is CASSASEGDYGYTF. CDR3 in DNA: TGCGCCAGCAGCGCCTCCGAGGGAGACTATGGCTACACCTTC.

The chain is built from TRBV11-2 and TRBJ2-7, with 7 bases lining up with TRBD2. The junction had 5 bases not matched to a gene; V was cut back by 2 bases and J by 7 bases. The CDR3 runs to 13 residues. Looked up from germline, CDR1 is SGHAT and CDR2 is FQNNGV. CDR3 loop: CASSLIGGGEQYF. The CDR3 bases are TGTGCCAGCAGCTTAATTGGGGGAGGGGAGCAGTACTTC.

This clone was observed a few times. The V and J genes are TRBV10-3 and TRBJ2-1; 12 positions match TRBD2. The V segment lost 0 bases and the J segment 5 bases; nucleotides outside the gene matches: 2. The CDR3 extends over 16 amino acids. Germline V gene data show CDR1 as ENHRY and CDR2 as SYGVKD. In nucleotides, the CDR3 is TGTGCCATCAGTGAGTCAGGACTAGCGGGGAACAATGAGCAGTTCTTC. Encoded protein: CAISESGLAGNNEQFF.

The chain links TRBV27 to TRBJ1-1; TRBD1 might be the D (6 bases). V lost 10 bases to trimming and J lost 6 bases, with 15 bases between them. Per germline, CDR1 MNHEY and CDR2 SMNVEV (reference sequence). This CDR3 is built from 12 residues. CDR3: CATRGGESEAFF. CDR3 coding DNA: TGTGCCACCCGGGGGGGCGAGTCTGAAGCTTTCTTT.

The rearrangement links TRBV28 to TRBJ2-1; 7 bases align to TRBD2. The CDR3 runs to 15 residues. With V trimmed by 7 bases and J by 4 bases, 10 bases remained unmatched. Per germline, CDR1 MDHEN and CDR2 SYDVKM. CDR3 loop: CASTTSGASYNEQFF. CDR3 in DNA: TGTGCCAGCACCACGAGCGGGGCCTCTTACAATGAGCAGTTCTTC.

The rearrangement joins TRBV20-1 to TRBJ1-2, with 8 bases matching TRBD1. The J segment lost 6 bases and the V segment lost 3 bases, leaving 6 bases of the junction unmatched. This CDR3 contains 13 residues. Germline V gene data show CDR1 as DFQATT and CDR2 as SNEGSKA (reference sequence). The DNA of the CDR3 is TGCAGTGCTAGTTTGGACAGGGAGAATGGCTACACCTTC. Its protein product is CSASLDRENGYTF.

The rearrangement links TRBV5-1 to TRBJ1-2, with D perhaps TRBD1 (6 bases). Germline V gene data show CDR1 as SGHRS and CDR2 as YFSETQ. The CDR3 has 14 residues. The V gene lost 2 bases and the J gene lost 2 bases, with 10 bases spanning the gap. The CDR3 loop is CASSFTGQNYGYTF. The CDR3 DNA is TGCGCCAGCAGCTTTACAGGGCAGAACTATGGCTACACCTTC. Looking up the rest from reference TRBV5-1 and TRBJ1-2 gives the full variable domain: KAGVTQTPRYLIKTRGQQVTLSCSPISGHRSVSWYQQTPGQGLQFLFEYFSETQRNKGNFPGRFSGRQFSNSRSEMNVSTLELGDSALYLCASSFTGQNYGYTFGSGTRLTVV.

This clone was found once. The chain joins TRBV6-2 or TRBV6-3 to TRBJ1-4; D is unclear. The CDR3 contains 16 residues. V lost 2 bases, J lost 4 bases, and 14 bases lay in between. The V gene's germline CDR1 is MNHEY and CDR2 SVGEGT. DNA for the CDR3: TGTGCCAGCAGTTACGGGCAGACGGATTTTAATGAAAAACTGTTTTTT. This codes for CASSYGQTDFNEKLFF.